Below are 2 T cell receptor beta chains sequenced from a single sample in a study of breast tumors, draining lymph nodes, adjacent tissues. A single record per CDR3 protein comes from TCRdb applying MiXCR to the multiplex PCR reads. The table has fewer than 150,000 distinct CDR3 sequences, about 20% seen once. Axillary draining lymph nodes of breast cancer patients supplied the node samples. Sequencing was performed on axillary lymph node tissue. The receptors derive from a female donor with breast cancer. Some clones in this sample may be carry-over from other donors' samples.

In its sample, this clonotype was seen a few times. The rearrangement links TRBV28 to TRBJ2-7; 12 nucleotides match TRBD2. The CDR3 spans 14 residues. V dropped 8 bases and J dropped 8; count of bases not matched to a gene: 10. The germline V gene encodes CDR1 MDHEN and CDR2 SYDVKM. CDR3 DNA sequence: TGTGCCAGCTACCTAGCGGGAGGGCCCTCGAAGCAGTACTTC. It encodes CASYLAGGPSKQYF. Filled out from reference TRBV28 and TRBJ2-7, the complete variable domain reads DVKVTQSSRYLVKRTGEKVFLECVQDMDHENMFWYRQDPGLGLRLIYFSYDVKMKEKGDIPEGYSVSREKKERFSLILESASTNQTSMYLCASYLAGGPSKQYFGPGTRLTVT.

Details on this clonotype: The CDR3 does not close with the conserved phenylalanine or tryptophan, likely indicating a read error. This chain links TRBV4-1 with TRBJ2-2; TRBD2 is a possible D gene (5 bases). Trimming cost V 4 bases and J 4 bases, with 16 bases left between them. Germline V gene sequence: CDR1 MGHRA, CDR2 YSYEKL. The CDR3 totals 16 residues. In DNA form, the CDR3 reads TGCGCCAGCAGCCCCAGCCCGGGCCGGGGCACCGGGGAGCTGTTTCTT. Translated, it gives CASSPSPGRGTGELFL.